Presented here are 32 T cell receptor beta chains from one specimen sequenced in a study of cytomegalovirus exposure and HLA in healthy donors (dated by TCRdb to about 2017). The method was the immunoSEQ multiplex PCR assay. A mixture of 60 forward primers for TCR Vbeta segments and 13 reverse primers for TCR Jbeta segments was used in the multiplex PCR. TCRdb provides this immuneACCESS table in a form limited to in-frame rearrangements. Some clones are lacking; in checked studies, under half of them reflect an unresolved V gene, and why the rest are absent is not known. Recorded for this sample are about 140,000 clones; around 65% of them occurred a single time. Jointly, the top ten make up 6.5% of the sample. What was sequenced was PBMCs. The receptors here all came from a woman in her fifties or sixties in good health and CMV-seronegative.

J is TRBJ2-3 and V is TRBV7-3, with unresolved D. The germline V gene encodes CDR1 SGHTA and CDR2 FQGTGA. CDR3 length: 15 amino acids. V was clipped by 5 bases and J by 4 bases, with 16 bases between them. The CDR3 nucleotides read TGTGCCAGCAGCCCTGTCGGGTATGGTGCAGATACGCAGTATTTT. Its translation is CASSPVGYGADTQYF.

Worth noting for this clone: At one end the junction does not follow the germline gene, possibly because of a read error. This chain connects TRBV7-2 to TRBJ1-4; the D gene is possibly TRBD1 (6 bases). There are 16 residues in the CDR3. In germline, CDR1 is SGHTA, CDR2 FQGNSA. The CDR3 DNA is TGTGCCAGCAGTTTAGCCGGGGGGCTTACTAATGAAAAACTGTTTTTT. This codes for CASSLAGGLTNEKLFF. Looking up the rest from reference TRBV7-2 and TRBJ1-4 gives the full variable domain: GAGVSQSPSNKVTEKGKDVELRCDPISGHTALYWYRQSLGQGLEFLIYFQGNSAPDKSGLPSDRFSAERTGGSVSTLTIQRTQQEDSAVYLCASSLAGGLTNEKLFFGSGTQLSVL.

This clone was detected a few times. The chain is built from TRBV4-2 and TRBJ2-5; D is ambiguous. The V gene lost 0 bases and the J gene lost 5 bases, with 7 bases spanning the gap. The CDR3 is 13 residues long. Germline V gives CDR1 LGHNA, CDR2 YNFKEQ. The CDR3 sequence: CASSQDQRETQYF. The CDR3 nucleotides read TGTGCCAGCAGCCAAGATCAACGGGAGACCCAGTACTTC.

The chain joins TRBV6-5 to TRBJ1-1; TRBD1 is a possible D gene (6 bases). CDR1 is MNHEY and CDR2 is SVGAGI in the germline V gene. The V end was cut by 5 bases, the J end by 2 bases, with 12 bases between. The CDR3 sequence is 14 residues long. The CDR3, as DNA: TGTGCCAGCAGTCCGATGACAGGAAACACTGAAGCTTTCTTT. Protein product: CASSPMTGNTEAFF.

The V gene is TRBV7-3, the J gene TRBJ2-1; 13 positions match TRBD2. The germline V gene has CDR1 SGHTA and CDR2 FQGTGA. CDR3 length: 16 amino acids. J was trimmed by 4 bases and V by 5 bases; bases with no gene match: 5. CDR3 amino acids: CASSGTSGGGYNEQFF. CDR3 sequence (DNA): TGTGCCAGCAGCGGTACTAGCGGGGGGGGATACAATGAGCAGTTCTTC.

The chain joins TRBV2 to TRBJ1-4; a weak D match, TRBD1 (6 bases). The CDR3 consists of 16 residues. Trimming cost V 3 bases and J 8 bases, with 19 bases left between them. The germline gives CDR1 SNHLY, CDR2 FYNNEI. Written as DNA, the CDR3 is TGTGCCAGCAGTGAGGGGCAGGGGCGGTCGATCGAAAAACTGTTTTTT. Encoded protein: CASSEGQGRSIEKLFF.

The J gene is TRBJ2-3, the V gene TRBV10-2; D is uncertain. The V end was cut by 10 bases, the J end by 6 bases, with 17 bases between. The germline V gene encodes CDR1 WSHSY and CDR2 SAAADI. CDR3 length: 13 amino acids. The CDR3 protein is CATAFSRVDTQYF. DNA for the CDR3: TGCGCCACCGCTTTCAGCCGGGTGGATACGCAGTATTTT.

This sequence joins TRBV18 and TRBJ2-2, with 7 positions matching TRBD1. V lost 5 bases and J lost 1; bases outside the gene matches: 7. The CDR3 is 16 residues long. CDR1 KGHSH and CDR2 LQKENI come from the germline V gene. CDR3 region: CASSIDRVWNTGELFF. The DNA of the CDR3 is TGTGCCAGCTCAATCGACAGGGTTTGGAACACCGGGGAGCTGTTTTTT.

The gene calls are TRBV7-2 and TRBJ2-3, with 7 bases that match TRBD2. This CDR3 has 15 residues. The germline V gene has CDR1 SGHTA and CDR2 FQGNSA. V lost 5 bases to trimming and J lost 1 base; unmatched junction nucleotides: 6. The CDR3 coding sequence is TGTGCCAGCAGCGTAGAGCGGGGCCGCACAGATACGCAGTATTTT. The encoded protein is CASSVERGRTDTQYF.

The CDR3 sequence: CASSPKRKVSEAFF. As DNA, the CDR3 is TGTGCCAGCAGCCCTAAACGTAAAGTTTCTGAAGCTTTCTTT. V and J are TRBV6-1 and TRBJ1-1; D not resolved. Germline V lookup: CDR1 MNHNS, CDR2 SASEGT. The CDR3 contains 14 residues. The V end was cut by 6 bases, the J end by 6 bases, with 17 bases between.

The rearrangement links TRBV7-8 to TRBJ1-5; a possible D gene is TRBD1 (6 bases). This CDR3 spans 16 amino acids. Trimming removed 5 bases from V and 3 bases from J, with 17 bases in between. The germline V gene has CDR1 SGHVS and CDR2 FQNEAQ. CDR3 bases: TGTGCCAGCAGCCCAGCGTTCGGACAGTACAATCAGCCCCAGCATTTT. As protein: CASSPAFGQYNQPQHF.

The chain has TRBV5-6 and TRBJ2-7; 8 positions agree with TRBD2. Germline CDR1 is SGHDT and CDR2 is YYEEEE. The CDR3 totals 14 residues. J was trimmed by 3 bases and V by 4 bases; bases with no gene match: 6. CDR3 protein: CASSRGGLNYEQYF. The CDR3 DNA follows: TGTGCCAGCAGCCGCGGGGGGCTGAACTACGAGCAGTACTTC.

This clone showed up just a few times. The V call is TRBV7-6, the J call TRBJ2-3; perhaps TRBD2 as D (5 bases). This CDR3 contains 16 residues. V dropped 5 bases and J dropped 2 bases, with 17 bases sitting between them. The germline gives CDR1 SGHVS, CDR2 FNYEAQ. The CDR3 is CASSLGSRSFTDTQYF. DNA of the CDR3: TGTGCCAGCAGCCTGGGGAGTCGATCCTTCACAGATACGCAGTATTTT.

CDR3 in DNA: TGTGCCAGCAGCGTTGCCTTTCGGAGCGAGCAGTACTTC. This gives the protein CASSVAFRSEQYF. This sequence joins TRBV9 and TRBJ2-7, with no clear D. V lost 2 bases and J 6 bases, leaving 12 bases between the germline ends. Looked up from germline, CDR1 is SGDLS and CDR2 is YYNGEE. The CDR3 runs to 13 residues.

V is TRBV7-3 and J is TRBJ2-5; TRBD1 matches 7 bases. This CDR3 region has 14 residues. The germline CDR1 and CDR2 sequences are SGHTA and FQGTGA. V was clipped by 3 bases and J by 2 bases; unmatched bases: 3. The CDR3 nucleotides read TGTGCCAGCAGCTTTCCGGGACAGCAAGAGACCCAGTACTTC. As protein: CASSFPGQQETQYF.

The V and J genes are TRBV14 and TRBJ1-4; unclear D gene. Between the trimmed V and J ends, which lost 1 base and 0 bases, there was a span of 6 bases. There are 15 residues in the CDR3. Germline V CDR1 and CDR2: SGHDN, FVKESK. The DNA of the CDR3 is TGTGCCAGCAGCCAAGTCGGGACAACTAATGAAAAACTGTTTTTT. This sequence encodes CASSQVGTTNEKLFF.

V is TRBV5-1 and J is TRBJ2-7; 13 nucleotides match TRBD2. Losses at the gene ends were 4 bases for V and 1 base for J; bases not matched to a gene: 5. Germline CDR1 reads SGHRS; CDR2 reads YFSETQ. The CDR3 is 16 residues long. As DNA, the CDR3 is TGCGCCAGCAGCCAGCAACTAGCGGGAGGGTCCTACGAGCAGTACTTC. It yields the protein CASSQQLAGGSYEQYF. Variable domain in full (rest from reference TRBV5-1 and TRBJ2-7): KAGVTQTPRYLIKTRGQQVTLSCSPISGHRSVSWYQQTPGQGLQFLFEYFSETQRNKGNFPGRFSGRQFSNSRSEMNVSTLELGDSALYLCASSQQLAGGSYEQYFGPGTRLTVT.

This clone has only a few counts. The chain employs TRBV7-8 and TRBJ1-1, with 7 bases identical to TRBD1. This CDR3 has 13 amino acids. Germline V lookup: CDR1 SGHVS, CDR2 FQNEAQ. V dropped 5 bases and J dropped 4; count of bases not matched to a gene: 4. DNA of the CDR3: TGTGCCAGCAGCACCAGACAGGGCACTGAAGCTTTCTTT. It encodes CASSTRQGTEAFF.

The chain recombines TRBV7-8 with TRBJ2-1; D uncertain. Trimming removed 1 base from V and 6 bases from J, with 10 bases in between. CDR3 length: 14 amino acids. Per the germline V gene, CDR1 is SGHVS and CDR2 is FQNEAQ. The CDR3 DNA reads as TGTGCCAGCAGCTTAGGTAACCGAGGCAATGAGCAGTTCTTC. It specifies CASSLGNRGNEQFF. The whole variable domain, remainder taken from reference TRBV7-8 and TRBJ2-1, is GAGVSQSPRYKVAKRGQDVALRCDPISGHVSLFWYQQALGQGPEFLTYFQNEAQLDKSGLPSDRFFAERPEGSVSTLKIQRTQQEDSAVYLCASSLGNRGNEQFFGPGTRLTVL.

This clone was counted a few times. This sequence joins TRBV6-6 and TRBJ1-1; D gene uncertain. The CDR3 sequence is 13 residues long. Per the germline V gene, CDR1 is MNHNY and CDR2 is SVGAGI (reference sequence). Trimming took 7 bases from V and 1 from J, leaving 10 bases between them. The CDR3 protein is CASNRRGNTEAFF. Written as DNA, the CDR3 is TGTGCCAGCAACCGGCGGGGGAACACTGAAGCTTTCTTT.

This clone came up a few times. Relative to the germline gene, one junction end is altered; a read error may explain this. The V call is TRBV7-7, the J call TRBJ2-2; TRBD1 matches 10 bases. Per germline, CDR1 SSHAT and CDR2 FNYEAQ (reference sequence). The CDR3 loop spans 16 amino acids. CDR3 region: CASSSGQGGGTGELFF. In nucleotides, the CDR3 is TGTGCTAGCAGCTCCGGACAGGGGGGTGGCACCGGGGAGCTGTTTTTT. The whole variable domain, remainder taken from reference TRBV7-7 and TRBJ2-2, is GAGVSQSPRYKVTKRGQDVTLRCDPISSHATLYWYQQALGQGPEFLTYFNYEAQPDKSGLPSDRFSAERPEGSISTLTIQRTEQRDSAMYRCASSSGQGGGTGELFFGEGSRLTVL.

The rearrangement joins TRBV29-1 to TRBJ2-1, with TRBD1 matching 10 bases. Germline V gene sequence: CDR1 SQVTM, CDR2 ANQGSEA. This CDR3 is built from 12 residues. Trimming removed 5 bases from V and 7 bases from J; junction bases left unmatched: 2. CDR3 nucleotides: TGCAGCGTTAGGACAGGGGGAAATGAGCAGTTCTTC. As protein: CSVRTGGNEQFF.

The chain is built from TRBV9 and TRBJ1-2; 10 bases agree with TRBD1. This CDR3 is built from 17 residues. V lost 4 bases to trimming and J lost 4 bases; unmatched junction nucleotides: 13. Germline values: CDR1 SGDLS, CDR2 YYNGEE. This CDR3 is CASSFGQGGSGSYGYTF. The CDR3 bases are TGTGCCAGCAGCTTCGGACAGGGGGGTAGCGGGAGCTATGGCTACACCTTC.

This clone turned up a few times. The chain links TRBV5-4 to TRBJ1-1, with D maybe TRBD1 (5 bases). The germline V gene encodes CDR1 SGHNT and CDR2 YYREEE (reference sequence). The CDR3 sequence is 15 residues long. V lost 5 bases and J lost 0, with 14 bases in between. The chain's CDR3 is CASRNGQGLNTEAFF. In nucleotides, the CDR3 is TGTGCCAGCAGAAACGGGCAGGGATTGAACACTGAAGCTTTCTTT.

V usage is TRBV9 and J usage is TRBJ1-1; 8 nucleotides line up with TRBD1. CDR1 is SGDLS, CDR2 YYNGEE, per germline. This CDR3 is 15 amino acids long. After removal of 4 bases from V and 0 bases from J, the junction contained 5 bases not matched to a gene. As DNA, the CDR3 is TGTGCCAGCAGCCCCCGACAGGGGTTGAACACTGAAGCTTTCTTT. Its translation: CASSPRQGLNTEAFF.

This clone showed up just once. The CDR3 DNA reads TGTGCCAGCAGCTTATTCCGGGACACCTACAATGAGCAGTTCTTC. Protein product: CASSLFRDTYNEQFF. The chain employs TRBV7-9 and TRBJ2-1, with a weak D call TRBD1 (6 bases). CDR1 is SEHNR and CDR2 is FQNEAQ in the germline V gene (reference sequence). The CDR3 contains 15 residues. Trimming left V 2 bases short and J 2 bases short, with 10 bases between.

CDR3 nucleotide sequence: TGTGCCAGCAGCTTAGATGCGGGGACTAATTCACCCCTCCACTTT. It is translated as CASSLDAGTNSPLHF. The chain employs TRBV7-2 and TRBJ1-6; tentatively, D is TRBD1 (5 bases). V lost 1 base, J lost 6 bases, and 10 bases lay in between. The CDR3 runs 15 residues. The germline CDR1 and CDR2 sequences are SGHTA and FQGNSA.

This clone has more than one count but fewer than ten. This chain connects TRBV10-3 to TRBJ1-4; a possible D gene is TRBD1 (6 bases). Germline V gene lookup returns CDR1 ENHRY and CDR2 SYGVKD. This CDR3 region has 15 residues. V lost 3 bases, J lost 4 bases, and 12 bases lay in between. CDR3 DNA sequence: TGTGCCATCAGTGATATGGGGACAAGTAATGAAAAACTGTTTTTT. Translating gives CAISDMGTSNEKLFF.

This clone is a singleton in its sample. This chain connects TRBV10-3 to TRBJ2-7, with TRBD2 as a possible D gene (7 bases). Deletions cut 3 bases from V and 0 bases from J, with 12 bases between. The CDR3 has 15 residues. The germline V gene has CDR1 ENHRY and CDR2 SYGVKD. DNA of the CDR3: TGTGCCATCAGTGATATAGGGGGGGGCTCCTACGAGCAGTACTTC. Its translation is CAISDIGGGSYEQYF.

This clone was counted only a few times. The rearrangement links TRBV21-1 to TRBJ1-1; the D segment call TRBD1 is taken from the table without a DNA check. TRBV21-1 is tagged as a pseudogene. This CDR3 contains 15 residues. CDR3 region: CASSTRTGLNTEAFF. As DNA, the CDR3 is TGTGCCAGCAGCACCCGGACAGGCTTGAACACTGAAGCTTTCTTT.

This rearrangement joins TRBV5-5 to TRBJ1-4, with 9 bases fitting TRBD1. Losses at the gene ends were 0 bases for V and 11 bases for J; bases not matched to a gene: 17. The CDR3 is 18 amino acids. The germline CDR1 and CDR2 sequences are SGHKS and YYEKEE (reference sequence). CDR3 in DNA: TGTGCCAGCAGCTTGGCCGGTCCGTGGACAGGGGAGGATTGGAAACTGTTTTTT. It yields the protein CASSLAGPWTGEDWKLFF.

This chain connects TRBV4-1 to TRBJ2-7; a weak D match, TRBD1 (6 bases). Between the trimmed V and J ends, which lost 0 bases and 3 bases, there was a span of 6 bases. CDR3 size: 13 residues. CDR1 is MGHRA, CDR2 YSYEKL, per germline. The CDR3, as DNA: TGCGCCAGCAGCCAAGAGGGACACTACGAGCAGTACTTC. Its protein product is CASSQEGHYEQYF.